These T cell receptor beta chains were read from a single sample in a study of human T cells and chemical hapten exposure. Each CDR3 protein gets one entry after TCRdb re-called the RACE reads with MiXCR. This table has 380,000 or so distinct CDR3 sequences, 5% to 6.5% appearing once. This specimen consisted of whole blood, obtained in connection with sensitization to the hapten diphenylcyclopropenone (DPC). The receptors shown here come from a woman younger than 30 with alopecia areata. Some clones in this sample may be carry-over from other donors' samples. Each CDR3 is given with its conserved first and last residue. The order of the fields is D gene, J gene, clone size, V gene, CDR3 protein, CDR3 DNA. D genes are given only for firm matches. Clone size is shown for a subset of rows, as once, few, many or a class of expanded clone.

>TRBD1|TRBJ1-1|NA|TRBV4-2
CASSLRPGTGLIRVNTEAFF
TGTGCCAGCAGCCTTCGTCCCGGGACAGGTTTAATAAGGGTGAACACTGAAGCTTTCTTT
>NA|TRBJ2-3|NA|TRBV4-2
CASSQEYDTQYF
TGTGCCAGCAGCCAGGAGTACGATACGCAGTATTTT
>NA|TRBJ1-2|few|TRBV4-3
CASSPQRIETLAYGYTF
TGCGCCAGCAGCCCCCAGAGGATCGAGACTCTAGCTTATGGCTACACCTTC
>TRBD1|TRBJ2-3|few|TRBV11-2
CASSLTGGASSTDTQYF
TGTGCCAGCAGCTTAACAGGGGGCGCTTCAAGCACAGATACGCAGTATTTT
>NA|TRBJ1-1|NA|TRBV29-1
CSVDTNTEAFF
TGCAGCGTTGACACGAACACTGAAGCTTTCTTT
>TRBD1|TRBJ1-4|NA|TRBV4-3
CASSQEGTGNEKLFF
TGCGCCAGCAGCCAAGAGGGGACAGGGAATGAAAAACTGTTTTTT
>NA|TRBJ2-3|many|TRBV11-1
CASSLWGPSTDTQYF
TGTGCCAGCAGCTTGTGGGGTCCGAGCACAGATACGCAGTATTTT
>NA|TRBJ2-7|few|TRBV11-1
CASSLGPRAYEQYF
TGTGCCAGCAGCTTGGGACCTAGGGCCTACGAGCAGTACTTC
>TRBD2|TRBJ2-3|NA|TRBV9
CASSVDLAGGPGTDTQYF
TGTGCCAGCAGCGTAGACCTAGCGGGGGGGCCGGGCACAGATACGCAGTATTTT
>TRBD1|TRBJ1-5|few|TRBV4-1
CASSQAGTGQWQPQHF
TGCGCCAGCAGCCAGGCCGGGACAGGGCAATGGCAGCCCCAGCATTTT
>NA|TRBJ2-1|few|TRBV7-2
CASSSDIMSSYNEQFF
TGTGCCAGCAGCTCCGACATCATGAGCTCCTACAATGAGCAGTTCTTC
>NA|TRBJ1-1|few|TRBV6-2/TRBV6-3
CASSRYLDVSTEAFF
TGTGCCAGCAGTAGATACCTGGACGTTTCCACTGAAGCTTTCTTT
>TRBD1|TRBJ1-1|many|TRBV6-6
CASRGQDYTEAFF
TGTGCCAGCAGGGGACAGGACTACACTGAAGCTTTCTTT
>NA|TRBJ2-7|many|TRBV6-5
CASSYRAPRSGIPLHEQYF
TGTGCCAGCAGTTACCGTGCCCCCAGGTCCGGGATCCCGCTACACGAGCAGTACTTC
>NA|TRBJ2-4|few|TRBV7-2
CASSLKVASMDIQYF
TGTGCCAGCAGCTTAAAAGTAGCTTCTATGGACATTCAGTACTTC
>TRBD2|TRBJ2-1|few|TRBV7-3
CASSQLAGVYNEQFF
TGTGCCAGCAGCCAACTAGCGGGGGTTTACAATGAGCAGTTCTTC
>TRBD1|TRBJ2-7|many|TRBV6-5
CASSAPGQGVIEQYF
TGTGCCAGCAGCGCACCGGGACAGGGTGTTATCGAGCAGTACTTC
>TRBD2|TRBJ2-1|many|TRBV29-1
CSVAARGEPYNEQFF
TGCAGCGTTGCCGCCCGGGGGGAACCATACAATGAGCAGTTCTTC
>TRBD1|TRBJ1-2|NA|TRBV5-1
CASSTGVSGYTF
TGCGCCAGCAGTACAGGGGTCTCCGGCTACACCTTC
>NA|TRBJ1-5|many|TRBV20-1
CSARVDGISNQPQHF
TGCAGTGCTAGAGTAGACGGGATTAGCAATCAGCCCCAGCATTTT
>NA|TRBJ2-3|many|TRBV6-5
CASSYSSFGTQYF
TGTGCCAGCAGCTACAGCTCATTTGGGACGCAGTATTTT
>NA|TRBJ2-7|NA|TRBV11-1
CASSSEPDSITPYEQYF
TGTGCCAGCAGCTCAGAGCCAGACTCGATTACCCCCTACGAGCAGTACTTC
>NA|TRBJ1-4|NA|TRBV7-9
CATSRFGLATNEKLFF
TGTGCCACGTCAAGATTCGGGCTAGCAACTAATGAAAAACTGTTTTTT
>NA|TRBJ2-7|many|TRBV4-3
CASSLSAGSSYEQYF
TGCGCCAGCAGCCTAAGCGCAGGGAGCTCCTACGAGCAGTACTTC
>NA|TRBJ1-4|few|TRBV7-2
CASSLARTGGEKLFF
TGTGCCAGCAGCTTAGCCCGGACTGGTGGGGAAAAACTGTTTTTT
>NA|TRBJ2-7|NA|TRBV6-5
CASSYSRGNEQYF
TGTGCCAGCAGTTACTCTAGGGGTAACGAGCAGTACTTC
>TRBD1|TRBJ1-4|many|TRBV6-5
CASSPDRGGGEKLFF
TGTGCCAGCAGCCCCGACAGGGGGGGTGGGGAAAAACTGTTTTTT
>NA|TRBJ2-7|few|TRBV6-2/TRBV6-3
CASSYSSSSYEQYF
TGTGCCAGCAGTTACTCTTCCAGCTCCTACGAGCAGTACTTC
>TRBD2|TRBJ2-3|few|TRBV7-3
CASSPASGAWADTQYF
TGTGCCAGCAGCCCAGCTAGCGGGGCTTGGGCAGATACGCAGTATTTT
>TRBD2|TRBJ2-3|NA|TRBV6-4
CASRPGLAGGGHTDTQYF
TGTGCCAGCAGACCGGGACTAGCGGGGGGCGGGCACACAGATACGCAGTATTTT
>NA|TRBJ1-3|NA|TRBV6-5
CASSYNFIRASSGNTIYF
TGTGCCAGCAGTTACAATTTTATCCGGGCAAGCTCTGGAAACACCATATATTTT
>TRBD1|TRBJ1-4|many|TRBV20-1
CSARDPGQGEEKLFF
TGCAGTGCTAGAGATCCCGGACAGGGGGAGGAAAAACTGTTTTTT
>TRBD1|TRBJ2-2|NA|TRBV20-1
CSAAWDRGESGELFF
TGCAGTGCTGCATGGGACAGGGGGGAATCCGGGGAGCTGTTTTTT
>TRBD1|TRBJ2-7|few|TRBV10-3
CAISEDRAGSEQYF
TGTGCCATCAGTGAGGACAGGGCGGGCAGCGAGCAGTACTTC
>TRBD1|TRBJ2-7|many|TRBV5-1
CASSKERGHEQYF
TGCGCCAGCAGCAAGGAAAGGGGGCACGAGCAGTACTTC
>TRBD1|TRBJ2-3|NA|TRBV10-3
CAISEPQGATDTQYF
TGTGCCATCAGTGAGCCCCAGGGGGCTACAGATACGCAGTATTTT
>NA|TRBJ1-3|few|TRBV29-1
CSVEDRGAGQLAGNTIYF
TGCAGCGTTGAAGATCGAGGGGCCGGACAGCTAGCTGGAAACACCATATATTTT
>TRBD1|TRBJ2-2|few|TRBV12-5
CASGRTGDNGELFF
TGTGCTAGTGGGAGGACAGGGGATAACGGGGAGCTGTTTTTT
>TRBD2|TRBJ2-3|NA|TRBV10-3
CAIRPTSGGADTQYF
TGTGCCATCAGACCGACTAGCGGGGGGGCGGATACGCAGTATTTT
>NA|TRBJ1-1|few|TRBV18
CASSPIWGNTEAFF
TGTGCCAGCTCACCAATCTGGGGGAACACTGAAGCTTTCTTT
>NA|TRBJ1-6|many|TRBV6-6
CASSTGNGGLSPLHF
TGTGCCAGCAGTACGGGGAACGGAGGACTCTCACCCCTCCACTTT
>TRBD1|TRBJ2-5|NA|TRBV7-2
CASSLGGQKETQYF
TGTGCCAGCAGCTTAGGGGGACAGAAAGAGACCCAGTACTTC
>NA|TRBJ2-1|few|TRBV28
CASSPGTFSLGKFF
TGTGCCAGCAGTCCCGGGACTTTTTCCTTGGGAAAGTTCTTC
>TRBD1|TRBJ1-2|NA|TRBV7-2
CASSLEIGQGGYGYTF
TGTGCCAGCAGCTTAGAAATCGGACAGGGGGGCTATGGCTACACCTTC
>NA|TRBJ2-1|few|TRBV5-6
CASSLGRAFSSYNEQFF
TGTGCCAGCAGCTTAGGCCGGGCATTTAGCTCCTACAATGAGCAGTTCTTC
>NA|TRBJ2-2|NA|TRBV21-1
CASTPGGTRTGELFF
TGTGCCAGCACCCCAGGAGGGACAAGGACCGGGGAGCTGTTTTTT
>NA|TRBJ1-5|many|TRBV7-8
CASSFSLNQPQHF
TGTGCCAGCAGCTTTTCGCTAAATCAGCCCCAGCATTTT
>NA|TRBJ2-1|many|TRBV6-5
CASSYSGAEEQFF
TGTGCCAGCAGTTACTCGGGGGCAGAGGAGCAGTTCTTC
>TRBD1|TRBJ1-6|few|TRBV6-5
CASHRGVSNSPLHF
TGTGCCAGCCACAGGGGAGTTTCTAATTCACCCCTCCACTTT
>NA|TRBJ1-2|many|TRBV2
CAHGSLYGYTF
TGTGCCCACGGGTCGCTGTATGGCTACACCTTC
>NA|TRBJ2-1|NA|TRBV12-3/TRBV12-4
CASSSLDWGTEQFF
TGTGCCAGCAGCTCACTAGATTGGGGGACAGAGCAGTTCTTC
>NA|TRBJ1-3|once|TRBV9
CASSVTDGTGNTIYF
TGTGCCAGCAGCGTTACGGACGGAACTGGAAACACCATATATTTT
>TRBD1|TRBJ1-4|NA|TRBV3-1
CASSPRQGGEKLFF
TGTGCCAGCAGCCCACGACAGGGCGGAGAAAAACTGTTTTTT
>NA|TRBJ2-7|many|TRBV18
CASSPVGGGADEQYF
TGTGCCAGCTCACCCGTAGGGGGGGGGGCCGACGAGCAGTACTTC
>NA|TRBJ2-7|NA|TRBV5-6
CASSLGGASGYEQYF
TGTGCCAGCAGCTTGGGAGGCGCCTCCGGTTACGAGCAGTACTTC
>NA|TRBJ2-3|many|TRBV4-2
CASSQNRASTDTQYF
TGTGCCAGCAGCCAAAACCGAGCTAGCACAGATACGCAGTATTTT
>NA|TRBJ1-1|once|TRBV12-3/TRBV12-4
CVSMNLRTNTEAFF
TGTGTCAGCATGAATTTGCGGACGAACACTGAAGCTTTCTTT
>NA|TRBJ1-5|few|TRBV19
CASRRQNSNQPQHF
TGTGCCAGTAGGCGACAGAATAGCAATCAGCCCCAGCATTTT
>NA|TRBJ2-3|NA|TRBV7-9
CASSGLRGTSTDTQYF
TGTGCCAGCAGCGGATTGCGGGGTACTAGCACAGATACGCAGTATTTT
>TRBD1|TRBJ2-7|many|TRBV4-1
CASSQDATGFYEQYF
TGCGCCAGCAGCCAAGATGCGACAGGGTTCTACGAGCAGTACTTC